A selection of T cell receptor beta chains follows, all from one sample in a study of OX40 agonist ivuxolimab in advanced cancers. The protocol was immunoSEQ multiplex PCR, while the TCRdb copy is restricted to in-frame clones and leaves out a portion. The repertoire holds 30,000 to 45,000 clones, with 70% to 85% as singletons. This sample comprised CD4+ or CD8+ T cells sorted from blood, obtained in a trial of the OX40 agonist ivuxolimab. These TCRs come from an adult with an advanced solid tumor such as melanoma, head and neck, liver or kidney cancer. Both conserved end residues are part of each CDR3. Each record gives: CDR3 DNA, CDR3 protein, J gene, D gene, V gene, clone size. The D gene is left open where the match is weak. Where a row states a size, it is once, few, many or the class of an expanded clone; other rows omit it.

CDR3nt: TGTGCCATCAGTGAGTCTCAGGGTCAGCCCCAGCATTTT
CDR3aa: CAISESQGQPQHF
j_gene: TRBJ1-5
d_gene: -
v_gene: TRBV10-3
abundance: once

CDR3nt: TGTGCCAGCAGTGGGGGGATGATGAACACTGAAGCTTTCTTT
CDR3aa: CASSGGMMNTEAFF
j_gene: TRBJ1-1
d_gene: -
v_gene: TRBV6-1
abundance: -

CDR3nt: TGTGCCAGTCGAAACCGGGACCAGGAAGCTTTCTTT
CDR3aa: CASRNRDQEAFF
j_gene: TRBJ1-1
d_gene: -
v_gene: TRBV19
abundance: -

CDR3nt: TGCGCCAGCAGCTTGGGTACAGGGTCCAATGAAAAACTGTTTTTT
CDR3aa: CASSLGTGSNEKLFF
j_gene: TRBJ1-4
d_gene: -
v_gene: TRBV5-1
abundance: -

CDR3nt: TGTGCCAGCTCACCGCTGGGCCACAGGGTTCGCGATAACTATGGCTACACCTTC
CDR3aa: CASSPLGHRVRDNYGYTF
j_gene: TRBJ1-2
d_gene: -
v_gene: TRBV18
abundance: once

CDR3nt: TGTGCCAGCAGCCAATTGGGGGGGACAGGGAGTTACGAGCAGTACTTC
CDR3aa: CASSQLGGTGSYEQYF
j_gene: TRBJ2-7
d_gene: TRBD1
v_gene: TRBV14
abundance: -

CDR3nt: TGTGCCAGCAGCGTGGTCGTGGACAGGGACACTGAAGCTTTCTTT
CDR3aa: CASSVVVDRDTEAFF
j_gene: TRBJ1-1
d_gene: TRBD1
v_gene: TRBV9
abundance: -

CDR3nt: TGTGCCAGCAGCGCCACAACCAGCCGAATCCGGGACAACTTGTATGGCTACACCTTC
CDR3aa: CASSATTSRIRDNLYGYTF
j_gene: TRBJ1-2
d_gene: -
v_gene: TRBV9
abundance: -

CDR3nt: TGTGCCAGTAGTAAACAACCTTCCTTCGGAGCTTTCTTT
CDR3aa: CASSKQPSFGAFF
j_gene: TRBJ1-1
d_gene: -
v_gene: TRBV19
abundance: -

CDR3nt: TGCGCCAGCAGCCAGGCGGCAGGGCGAGCCGAAGCTTTCTTT
CDR3aa: CASSQAAGRAEAFF
j_gene: TRBJ1-1
d_gene: -
v_gene: TRBV4-1
abundance: -

CDR3nt: TGCGCCAGCAGTGATCGGGGGACAGTTCTCGGCGACGAGCAGTACTTC
CDR3aa: CASSDRGTVLGDEQYF
j_gene: TRBJ2-7
d_gene: -
v_gene: TRBV10-1
abundance: -

CDR3nt: TGCGCCAGCAGCTCTCCGGGACAGGGAGTGGAAGAGACCCAGTACTTC
CDR3aa: CASSSPGQGVEETQYF
j_gene: TRBJ2-5
d_gene: TRBD1
v_gene: TRBV5-1
abundance: -

CDR3nt: TGTGCCAGCTCACCGGCGGATACGCAGTATTTT
CDR3aa: CASSPADTQYF
j_gene: TRBJ2-3
d_gene: -
v_gene: TRBV18
abundance: -

CDR3nt: TGTGCCAGTAGTATAGATAGTGGACTAGGCTTCTACGAGCAGTACTTC
CDR3aa: CASSIDSGLGFYEQYF
j_gene: TRBJ2-7
d_gene: TRBD2
v_gene: TRBV19
abundance: -

CDR3nt: TGTGCCTGGAGGAGACCAGACAGGGTGTATACTGAAGCTTTCTTT
CDR3aa: CAWRRPDRVYTEAFF
j_gene: TRBJ1-1
d_gene: TRBD1
v_gene: TRBV30
abundance: -

CDR3nt: TGTGCCAGCAGCGGGATCGGGGGGCGGTGGGAGACCCAGTACTTC
CDR3aa: CASSGIGGRWETQYF
j_gene: TRBJ2-5
d_gene: -
v_gene: TRBV7-2
abundance: -

CDR3nt: TGTGCCACCAGCAGAGGGTCAGGTTCCTACGAGCAGTACTTC
CDR3aa: CATSRGSGSYEQYF
j_gene: TRBJ2-7
d_gene: -
v_gene: TRBV15
abundance: -

CDR3nt: TGTGCCAGCAGCTTAGGTACTTCCTACGAGCAGTACTTC
CDR3aa: CASSLGTSYEQYF
j_gene: TRBJ2-7
d_gene: -
v_gene: TRBV11-2
abundance: -

CDR3nt: TGTGCCAGCAGTTACTTGGGACTAGCGGGGGCAGAGACCCAGTACTTC
CDR3aa: CASSYLGLAGAETQYF
j_gene: TRBJ2-5
d_gene: TRBD2
v_gene: TRBV6-5
abundance: -

CDR3nt: TGTGCCAGTAGTGACTTCGGACAGGGTGTAAGAAACATTCAGTACTTC
CDR3aa: CASSDFGQGVRNIQYF
j_gene: TRBJ2-4
d_gene: TRBD1
v_gene: TRBV19
abundance: -

CDR3nt: TGTGCCAGCAGCCAAAACAGGGGATCCTACGAGCAGTACTTC
CDR3aa: CASSQNRGSYEQYF
j_gene: TRBJ2-7
d_gene: TRBD1
v_gene: TRBV4-2
abundance: -

CDR3nt: TGTGCCAGCAGCCAAGGTTTAGCGGGGGGACAATACGAGCAGTACTTC
CDR3aa: CASSQGLAGGQYEQYF
j_gene: TRBJ2-7
d_gene: TRBD2
v_gene: TRBV4-2
abundance: -

CDR3nt: TGTGTTAGACAGGGAGATGGGGGGACCCAGTACTTC
CDR3aa: CVRQGDGGTQYF
j_gene: TRBJ2-5
d_gene: TRBD1
v_gene: TRBV30
abundance: -

CDR3nt: TGTGCCAGCAGTTCCCGGGACATCGGCTACGAGCAGTACTTC
CDR3aa: CASSSRDIGYEQYF
j_gene: TRBJ2-7
d_gene: -
v_gene: TRBV27
abundance: -